These 7 T cell receptor beta chains originate from one sample sequenced in a study of patients and donors after allogeneic stem cell transplantation. TCRdb analysed the RT-PCR reads with MiXCR anew, one entry per CDR3 protein. The table lists approximately 200,000 distinct CDR3 sequences, 41% of them singletons, with approximately 32% in the top ten. What was sequenced was blood, either unsorted or a sorted T cell fraction (not recorded which). Source of these receptors: a human donor who was either an allogeneic HSCT recipient or a stem cell or donor lymphocyte infusion donor (not recorded which). It is not recorded whose cells these are; they may come from a transplant donor.

This clonotype was counted between two and nine times. The chain combines TRBV19 with TRBJ1-1, with D possibly being TRBD1 (5 bases). This CDR3 is built from 14 residues. The V end was cut by 6 bases, the J end by 1 base, with 12 bases between. Germline V CDR1 and CDR2: LNHDA, SQIVND (reference sequence). The CDR3 region has the DNA TGTGCCAGTAGCCAGGACACAGGGAACACTGAAGCTTTCTTT. Translation: CASSQDTGNTEAFF.

This clonotype was recorded only once. This chain connects TRBV7-8 to TRBJ1-1; D not resolved. With 4 bases removed from V and 2 bases from J, the gap between germline ends came to 14 bases. The CDR3 contains 15 residues. From germline, CDR1 is SGHVS and CDR2 FQNEAQ. This CDR3 reads CASSSYFGLNTEAFF. DNA for the CDR3: TGTGCCAGCAGCTCCTACTTCGGGCTAAACACTGAAGCTTTCTTT.

This clonotype was observed a single time. The chain combines TRBV12-3 or TRBV12-4 with TRBJ2-1; 7 bases agree with TRBD1. The CDR3 contains 14 residues. The junction had 4 bases not matched to a gene; V was cut back by 5 bases and J by 3 bases. The CDR3 spells CASSDRAFYNEQFF. In DNA, the CDR3 is TGTGCCAGCAGTGACAGGGCCTTCTACAATGAGCAGTTCTTC.

The CDR3 DNA reads as TGCAGTGCTAGAGGCCGGAGGACGACTAGGGAGGAGCAGTACTTC. Protein: CSARGRRTTREEQYF. The gene calls are TRBV20-1 and TRBJ2-7; perhaps TRBD2 as D (6 bases). This CDR3 is 15 amino acids long. Trimming cost V 1 base and J 7 bases, with 20 bases left between them. Germline V gene sequence: CDR1 DFQATT, CDR2 SNEGSKA (reference sequence).

The genes are TRBV7-2 and TRBJ1-3; D may be TRBD1 (5 bases). The CDR3 runs 13 residues. The V end lost 7 bases, the J end lost 3 bases, and 10 bases lay between the germline ends. CDR1 is SGHTA and CDR2 is FQGNSA in the germline V gene. CDR3 nucleotides: TGTGCCAGCAAACGGGACGGTGGAAACACCATATATTTT. This codes for CASKRDGGNTIYF.

A few counts support this clonotype. The V gene is TRBV6-6, the J gene TRBJ1-5; D unclear. The CDR3 has 15 amino acids. Germline-derived CDR1 and CDR2 are MNHNY and SVGAGI (reference sequence). Trimming left V 2 bases short and J 4 bases short, with 12 bases between. In DNA form, the CDR3 reads TGTGCCAGCAGTTACGGTCGGCAGACTAATCAGCCCCAGCATTTT. Translated, it gives CASSYGRQTNQPQHF.

V usage is TRBV12-3 or TRBV12-4 and J usage is TRBJ1-4; D perhaps matches TRBD1 (6 bases). Between the trimmed V and J ends, which lost 4 bases and 0 bases, there was a span of 12 bases. This CDR3 region has 16 residues. The CDR3 spells CASSSWEGATNEKLFF. The CDR3 nucleotides read TGTGCCAGCAGTTCCTGGGAGGGGGCAACTAATGAAAAACTGTTTTTT.